A single TCR beta chain is shown here with its context. The repertoire was sequenced with immunoSEQ multiplex PCR; TCRdb's copy has only in-frame clones and lacks some. This table has about 86,000 clones, 70% to 90% appearing once. Looked up from germline, CDR1 is SGHDT and CDR2 is YYEEEE. The CDR3 is 16 amino acids. Trimming stripped 0 bases from V and 4 bases from J, with 14 bases between. The record originates from a study of OX40 agonist ivuxolimab in advanced cancers. The sequenced sample was CD4+ or CD8+ T cells sorted from blood, obtained in a trial of the OX40 agonist ivuxolimab. The rearrangement links TRBV5-6 to TRBJ2-1; possibly TRBD1 or TRBD2 for D (5 bases each). This TCR derives from an adult with an advanced solid tumor such as melanoma, head and neck, liver or kidney cancer. This CDR3 reads CASSLVGAVRYNEQFF. The CDR3 DNA reads as TGTGCCAGCAGCTTGGTCGGGGCGGTCAGATACAATGAGCAGTTCTTC.